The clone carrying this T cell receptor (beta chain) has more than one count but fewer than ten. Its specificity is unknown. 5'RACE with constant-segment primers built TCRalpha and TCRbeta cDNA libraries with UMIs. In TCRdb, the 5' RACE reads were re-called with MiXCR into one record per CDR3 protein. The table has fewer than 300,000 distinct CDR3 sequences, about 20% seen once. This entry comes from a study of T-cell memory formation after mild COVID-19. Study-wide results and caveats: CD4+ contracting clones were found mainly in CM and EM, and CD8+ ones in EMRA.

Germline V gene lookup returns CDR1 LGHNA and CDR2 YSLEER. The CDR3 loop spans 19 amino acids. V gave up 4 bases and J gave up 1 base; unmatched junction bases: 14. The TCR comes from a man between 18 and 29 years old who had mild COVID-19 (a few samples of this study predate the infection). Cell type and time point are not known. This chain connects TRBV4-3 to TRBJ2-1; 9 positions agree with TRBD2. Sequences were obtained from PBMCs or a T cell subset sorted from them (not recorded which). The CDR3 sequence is CASSPGGYRGGASYNEQFF. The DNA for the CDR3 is TGCGCCAGCAGCCCAGGAGGGTATCGCGGGGGGGCGTCCTACAATGAGCAGTTCTTC.